Shown below are 18 T cell receptor beta chains from a single sample sequenced in a study of long-term antiretroviral therapy in people with HIV. Runs used v3.0 of the immunoSEQ assay and were done at survey level. TCRdb keeps only in-frame clones here, not all; method: immunoSEQ multiplex PCR. This sample has around 13,000 clones; about 82% occur once, and the top ten carry approximately 16%. The sample here was unsorted PBMCs, taken 1.8 years before starting antiretroviral therapy. Receptors were obtained from a woman between 35 and 50 years old with HIV.

The chain is built from TRBV19 and TRBJ1-1; D remains ambiguous. V lost 6 bases and J lost 2, with 7 bases in between. The CDR3 spans 12 residues. Germline assignment: CDR1 LNHDA and CDR2 SQIVND (reference sequence). Written as DNA, the CDR3 is TGTGCCAGTAGATCCGGAAACACTGAAGCTTTCTTT. Its translation: CASRSGNTEAFF. Complete variable domain (other parts from reference TRBV19 and TRBJ1-1): DGGITQSPKYLFRKEGQNVTLSCEQNLNHDAMYWYRQDPGQGLRLIYYSQIVNDFQKGDIAEGYSVSREKKESFPLTVTSAQKNPTAFYLCASRSGNTEAFFGQGTRLTVV.

Only one count was recorded for this clone. The chain employs TRBV5-3 and TRBJ1-1; a possible D gene is TRBD1 (6 bases). TRBV5-3 is marked as an open reading frame, function uncertain. This CDR3 region has 16 residues. The V gene lost 3 bases and the J gene lost 0 bases, with 15 bases spanning the gap. The CDR3, as DNA: TGTGCCAGAAGCTCCCGACAGGAGACTATGAACACTGAAGCTTTCTTT. It yields the protein CARSSRQETMNTEAFF.

The chain is built from TRBV5-4 and TRBJ2-7, with 7 bases lining up with TRBD2. V was pared by 3 bases and J by 2 bases, with 5 bases of the junction left unmatched. Germline loops: CDR1 SGHNT, CDR2 YYREEE (reference sequence). CDR3 length: 14 residues. The CDR3 spells CASSSELATYEQYF. In DNA form, the CDR3 reads TGTGCCAGCAGCTCCGAACTAGCGACCTACGAGCAGTACTTC.

This clone was detected a few times. This rearrangement joins TRBV7-9 to TRBJ1-5; D possibly corresponds to TRBD1 (5 bases). Germline V gives CDR1 SEHNR, CDR2 FQNEAQ (reference sequence). CDR3 length: 15 amino acids. Trimming left V 0 bases short and J 4 bases short, with 10 bases between. The CDR3 nucleotides read TGTGCCAGCAGCTTAGCGCACGGGGGGAATCAGCCCCAGCATTTT. It yields the protein CASSLAHGGNQPQHF.

The chain links TRBV11-1 to TRBJ2-7; the D gene is possibly TRBD2 (6 bases). CDR1 is SGHAT, CDR2 FQDESV, per germline (reference sequence). The CDR3 is 14 amino acids. V was shortened by 4 bases and J by 2 bases, with 12 bases between the two germline ends. This CDR3 reads CASSSGLGTYEQYF. The CDR3 DNA is TGTGCCAGCAGCTCGGGACTTGGTACCTACGAGCAGTACTTC.

This rearrangement joins TRBV27 to TRBJ1-2, with 12 bases lining up with TRBD1. Germline V gene sequence: CDR1 MNHEY, CDR2 SMNVEV (reference sequence). The CDR3 runs to 16 residues. The trim removed 6 bases at V and 5 bases at J, leaving 10 bases unmatched. CDR3 in amino acids: CASSPLGTGGFYGYTF. CDR3 in DNA: TGTGCCAGCAGCCCCCTGGGGACAGGGGGCTTTTATGGCTACACCTTC.

This chain joins TRBV5-6 and TRBJ2-2; D is unresolved. Deletions cut 3 bases from V and 0 bases from J, with 12 bases between. This CDR3 has 16 residues. Germline V CDR1 and CDR2: SGHDT, YYEEEE. The CDR3 loop reads CASSSWVESNTGELFF. DNA of the CDR3: TGTGCCAGCAGCTCCTGGGTCGAATCGAACACCGGGGAGCTGTTTTTT.

V gene TRBV19 combines with J gene TRBJ2-2; tentatively, D is TRBD1 (6 bases). CDR3 length: 14 amino acids. Looked up from germline, CDR1 is LNHDA and CDR2 is SQIVND (reference sequence). Trimming cost V 7 bases and J 6 bases, with 15 bases left between them. This CDR3 is CASTWGRLSGELFF. The CDR3 region has the DNA TGTGCCAGTACCTGGGGGCGGTTGTCCGGGGAGCTGTTTTTT.

The chain combines TRBV11-2 with TRBJ2-7; 8 nucleotides line up with TRBD1. The CDR3 totals 17 residues. CDR1 and CDR2 from the germline V gene are SGHAT and FQNNGV. With 5 bases clipped from V and 5 bases from J, the junction kept 17 bases outside the gene matches. CDR3 protein: CASSPDALGQGSHEQYF. The DNA for the CDR3 is TGTGCCAGCAGCCCTGACGCACTAGGACAGGGAAGCCACGAGCAGTACTTC.

V is TRBV7-2 and J is TRBJ2-5; 7 bases fit TRBD1. Per germline, CDR1 SGHTA and CDR2 FQGNSA. Germline trimming cut 6 bases from V and 5 bases from J; bases unmatched to any gene: 12. The CDR3 runs to 15 residues. CDR3 bases: TGTGCCAGCAGAAGAATAGGACAGGTCCTGGAGACCCAGTACTTC. Protein product: CASRRIGQVLETQYF.

The chain employs TRBV10-2 and TRBJ2-6; D perhaps matches TRBD1 (5 bases). There are 15 residues in the CDR3. Germline values: CDR1 WSHSY, CDR2 SAAADI. Trimming removed 6 bases at V and 4 bases at J, with 13 bases between. CDR3 coding DNA: TGCGCCAGCAGCAAAACAGGCGCAGGGGCCAACGTCCTGACTTTC. It codes for CASSKTGAGANVLTF.

The chain carries TRBV25-1 and TRBJ1-4; 8 nucleotides line up with TRBD1. CDR1 MGHDK and CDR2 SYGVNS come from the germline V gene. This CDR3 is 14 amino acids long. V lost 3 bases, J lost 8 bases, and 5 bases stayed unmatched. The CDR3: CASSDSQGVEKLFF. The CDR3 bases are TGTGCCAGCAGTGATTCACAGGGGGTGGAAAAACTGTTTTTT. Filled out from reference TRBV25-1 and TRBJ1-4, the complete variable domain reads EADIYQTPRYLVIGTGKKITLECSQTMGHDKMYWYQQDPGMELHLIHYSYGVNSTEKGDLSSESTVSRIRTEHFPLTLESARPSHTSQYLCASSDSQGVEKLFFGSGTQLSVL.

This clone was seen once. The CDR3 DNA is TGCAGCGTTGAAGCGAGCCAAGAGACCCAGTACTTC. This translates into CSVEASQETQYF. This chain uses TRBV29-1 with TRBJ2-5; D remains unclear. The CDR3 is 12 amino acids. Germline V CDR1 and CDR2: SQVTM, ANQGSEA. V was cut by 1 base and J by 1 base, with 4 bases left in between.

The V call is TRBV6-6, the J call TRBJ2-7, with TRBD1 matching 7 bases. The CDR3 covers 14 residues. J gave up 6 bases and V 4 bases, and 9 bases lay outside the gene matches. Per the germline V gene, CDR1 is MNHNY and CDR2 is SVGAGI (reference sequence). CDR3 in DNA: TGTGCCAGCAGTTCCCGACAGGGCGGTGGCGAGCAGTACTTC. It translates to CASSSRQGGGEQYF.

The chain links TRBV6-1 to TRBJ2-7; D may be TRBD1 (5 bases). Per the germline V gene, CDR1 is MNHNS and CDR2 is SASEGT. The CDR3 is made up of 16 amino acids. V gave up 2 bases and J gave up 6 bases, with 20 bases separating them. The CDR3 sequence is CASSEFGRTRVIEQYF. The CDR3 bases are TGTGCCAGCAGTGAATTTGGTCGGACACGGGTTATCGAGCAGTACTTC.

The rearrangement links TRBV7-3 to TRBJ2-5; 16 bases fit TRBD2. Trimming cost V 5 bases and J 5 bases; bases outside gene matches: 2. CDR3 length: 15 residues. CDR1 SGHTA and CDR2 FQGTGA come from the germline V gene. The CDR3 here is CASSQGLAGGETQYF. CDR3 nucleotides: TGTGCCAGCAGCCAGGGACTAGCGGGAGGGGAGACCCAGTACTTC.

The chain recombines TRBV7-2 with TRBJ1-2; no clear D gene. Trimming removed 1 base at V and 3 bases at J, with 12 bases between. Germline CDR1 reads SGHTA; CDR2 reads FQGNSA. This CDR3 is built from 15 residues. CDR3 loop: CASSLGAGRDYGYTF. The CDR3 DNA sequence: TGTGCCAGCAGCTTAGGGGCGGGTAGGGACTATGGCTACACCTTC.

The gene calls are TRBV11-1 and TRBJ2-7; weak D call: TRBD2 (5 bases). Trimming shortened V by 2 bases and J by 1 base, and 9 bases separated the two germline ends. CDR3 length equals 14 residues. Germline-derived CDR1 and CDR2 are SGHAT and FQDESV (reference sequence). CDR3 region: CASSLSRASYEQYF. CDR3 sequence (DNA): TGTGCCAGCAGCTTATCGCGGGCTTCCTACGAGCAGTACTTC. Full variable domain (outside the CDR3, taken from reference TRBV11-1 and TRBJ2-7): EAEVAQSPRYKITEKSQAVAFWCDPISGHATLYWYRQILGQGPELLVQFQDESVVDDSQLPKDRFSAERLKGVDSTLKIQPAELGDSAMYLCASSLSRASYEQYFGPGTRLTVT.